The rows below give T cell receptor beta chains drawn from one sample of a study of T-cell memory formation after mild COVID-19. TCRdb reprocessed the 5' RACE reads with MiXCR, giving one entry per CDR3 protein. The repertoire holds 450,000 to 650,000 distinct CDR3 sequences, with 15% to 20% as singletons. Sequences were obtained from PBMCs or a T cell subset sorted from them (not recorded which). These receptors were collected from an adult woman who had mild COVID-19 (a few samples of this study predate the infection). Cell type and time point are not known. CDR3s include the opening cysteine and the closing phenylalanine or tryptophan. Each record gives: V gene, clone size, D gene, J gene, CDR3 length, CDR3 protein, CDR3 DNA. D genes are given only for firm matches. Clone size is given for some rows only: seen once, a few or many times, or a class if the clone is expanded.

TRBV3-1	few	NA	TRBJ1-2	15	CASSQVPRTAGGYTF	TGTGCCAGCAGCCAAGTACCCCGGACAGCCGGTGGCTACACCTTC
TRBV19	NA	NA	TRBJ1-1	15	CASSAPEELNTEAFF	TGTGCCAGTAGTGCCCCAGAGGAACTGAACACTGAAGCTTTCTTT
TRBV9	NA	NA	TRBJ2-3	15	CASSMEGGPTDTQYF	TGTGCCAGCAGCATGGAGGGGGGCCCCACAGATACGCAGTATTTT
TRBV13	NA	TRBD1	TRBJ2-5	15	CASSSYTTGGETQYF	TGTGCCAGCAGCTCTTATACGACAGGGGGCGAGACCCAGTACTTC
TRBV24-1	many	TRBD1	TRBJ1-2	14	CATSDSRGRNGYTF	TGTGCCACCAGTGATTCCAGGGGGCGGAATGGCTACACCTTC
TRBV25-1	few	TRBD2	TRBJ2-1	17	CASSGGDRLAAYNEQFF	TGTGCCAGCAGCGGGGGAGATCGACTAGCGGCCTACAATGAGCAGTTCTTC
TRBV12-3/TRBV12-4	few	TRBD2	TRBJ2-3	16	CASSAAFWTSADTQYF	TGTGCCAGCAGCGCAGCCTTCTGGACTAGCGCAGATACGCAGTATTTT
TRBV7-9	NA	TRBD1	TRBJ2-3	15	CASSPWTGGTDTQYF	TGTGCCAGCAGCCCATGGACAGGGGGGACAGATACGCAGTATTTT
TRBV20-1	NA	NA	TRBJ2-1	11	CSAQSLDEQFF	TGCAGTGCTCAGAGCTTAGATGAGCAGTTCTTC
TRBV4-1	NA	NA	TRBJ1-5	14	CASKTKTGGQPQHF	TGCGCCAGCAAAACCAAAACCGGAGGTCAGCCCCAGCATTTT
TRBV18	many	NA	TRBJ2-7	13	CASSSDSLYEQYF	TGTGCCAGCTCAAGCGACAGCCTCTACGAGCAGTACTTC
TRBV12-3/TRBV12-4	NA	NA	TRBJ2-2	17	CASSFSTLQSNTGELFF	TGTGCCAGCAGTTTCTCGACTCTCCAATCCAACACCGGGGAGCTGTTTTTT
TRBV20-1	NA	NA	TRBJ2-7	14	CSASRGGGSYEQYF	TGCAGTGCTAGCCGGGGTGGGGGTAGCTACGAGCAGTACTTC
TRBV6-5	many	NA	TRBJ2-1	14	CASSVDSSYNEQFF	TGTGCCAGCAGCGTAGATAGCTCCTACAATGAGCAGTTCTTC
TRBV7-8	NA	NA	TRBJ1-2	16	CASSLEGSWGNYGYTF	TGTGCCAGCAGCTTAGAGGGGTCTTGGGGAAACTATGGCTACACCTTC
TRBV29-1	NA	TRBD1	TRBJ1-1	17	CSVEDLVWTGWEFRAFF	TGCAGCGTTGAAGATCTAGTCTGGACAGGTTGGGAATTTAGAGCTTTCTTT
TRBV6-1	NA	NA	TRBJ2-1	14	CASSETYPTGEQFF	TGTGCCAGCAGTGAAACTTACCCGACAGGCGAACAGTTCTTC
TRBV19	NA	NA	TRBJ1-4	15	CASSSAQNYNEKLFF	TGTGCCAGTAGTTCTGCTCAGAATTATAATGAAAAACTGTTTTTT
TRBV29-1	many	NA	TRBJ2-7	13	CSVEDGSSYEQYF	TGCAGCGTTGAAGACGGGAGCTCCTACGAGCAGTACTTC
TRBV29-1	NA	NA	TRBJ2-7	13	CSVEEGFSYEQYF	TGCAGCGTCGAAGAGGGTTTCTCCTACGAGCAGTACTTC
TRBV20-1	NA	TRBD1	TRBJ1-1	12	CSARPGGTEAFF	TGCAGTGCTAGGCCAGGGGGTACTGAAGCTTTCTTT
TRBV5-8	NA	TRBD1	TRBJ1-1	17	CASSLRQGSPRITEAFF	TGTGCCAGCAGCTTGAGACAGGGTTCGCCCCGTATCACTGAAGCTTTCTTT
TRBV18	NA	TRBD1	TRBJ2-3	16	CASSPPRTGPTDTQYF	TGTGCCAGCTCACCCCCCCGGACAGGGCCCACAGATACGCAGTATTTT
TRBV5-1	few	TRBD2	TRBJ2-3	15	CASSFGGGAIDTQYF	TGCGCCAGCAGCTTCGGCGGGGGGGCCATAGATACGCAGTATTTT
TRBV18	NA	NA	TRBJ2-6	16	CASSPAGPSGANVLTF	TGTGCCAGCTCACCAGCAGGGCCCTCTGGGGCCAACGTCCTGACTTTC
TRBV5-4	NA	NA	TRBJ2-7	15	CASSFQDRPTYEQYF	TGTGCCAGCAGCTTCCAGGATCGGCCTACCTACGAGCAGTACTTC
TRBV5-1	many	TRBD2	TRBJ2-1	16	CASSLAGLAEYNEQFF	TGCGCCAGCAGCTTGGCGGGACTAGCGGAATACAATGAGCAGTTCTTC
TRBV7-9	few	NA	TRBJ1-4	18	CASSPEGTVTRRGEKLFF	TGTGCCAGCAGCCCCGAAGGAACAGTCACTCGGAGGGGAGAAAAACTGTTTTTT
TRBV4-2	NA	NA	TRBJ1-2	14	CASSQDLANYGYTF	TGTGCCAGCAGCCAAGATCTAGCTAACTATGGCTACACCTTC
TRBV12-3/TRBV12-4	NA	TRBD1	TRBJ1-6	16	CASSPPGDRGNSPLHF	TGTGCCAGCAGTCCACCCGGGGACAGGGGGAATTCACCCCTCCACTTT
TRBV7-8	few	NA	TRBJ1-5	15	CASSLAQGSNQPQHF	TGTGCCAGCAGCTTAGCGCAGGGAAGCAATCAGCCCCAGCATTTT
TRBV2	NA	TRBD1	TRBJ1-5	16	CASSDRGRGSNQPQHF	TGTGCCAGCAGTGACAGGGGGCGGGGGAGCAATCAGCCCCAGCATTTT
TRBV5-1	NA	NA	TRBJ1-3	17	CASSLGQVGNSGNTIYF	TGCGCCAGCAGCTTGGGACAGGTTGGCAACTCTGGAAACACCATATATTTT
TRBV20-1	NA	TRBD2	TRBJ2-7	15	CSATLSGLGPYEQYF	TGCAGTGCGACCCTCTCGGGACTAGGCCCCTACGAGCAGTACTTC
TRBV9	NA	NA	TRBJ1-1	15	CASSLRPIGDTEAFF	TGTGCCAGCAGCCTTCGACCGATTGGGGACACTGAAGCTTTCTTT
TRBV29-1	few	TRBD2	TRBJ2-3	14	CSDWTSGRTDTQYF	TGCAGCGACTGGACTAGCGGGAGGACAGATACGCAGTATTTT
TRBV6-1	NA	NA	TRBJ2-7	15	CASGGWVGTSYEQYF	TGTGCCAGCGGGGGGTGGGTTGGCACCTCCTACGAGCAGTACTTC
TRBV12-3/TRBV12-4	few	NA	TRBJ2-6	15	CASSFVPQGANVLTF	TGTGCCAGCAGTTTCGTGCCGCAAGGGGCCAACGTCCTGACTTTC
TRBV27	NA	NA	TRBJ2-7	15	CASSLSRASADEQYF	TGTGCCAGCAGTTTATCTAGGGCTAGCGCCGACGAGCAGTACTTC
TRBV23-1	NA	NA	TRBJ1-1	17	CASSHSLATGLNTEAFF	TGCGCCAGCAGTCACTCCCTGGCGACAGGATTGAACACTGAAGCTTTCTTT
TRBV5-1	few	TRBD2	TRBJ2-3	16	CASSPTPGGYTDTQYF	TGCGCCAGCAGCCCGACCCCGGGAGGGTACACAGATACGCAGTATTTT
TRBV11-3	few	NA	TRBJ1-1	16	CASSLAGLGGNTEAFF	TGTGCCAGCAGCTTAGCTGGTTTGGGGGGGAACACTGAAGCTTTCTTT